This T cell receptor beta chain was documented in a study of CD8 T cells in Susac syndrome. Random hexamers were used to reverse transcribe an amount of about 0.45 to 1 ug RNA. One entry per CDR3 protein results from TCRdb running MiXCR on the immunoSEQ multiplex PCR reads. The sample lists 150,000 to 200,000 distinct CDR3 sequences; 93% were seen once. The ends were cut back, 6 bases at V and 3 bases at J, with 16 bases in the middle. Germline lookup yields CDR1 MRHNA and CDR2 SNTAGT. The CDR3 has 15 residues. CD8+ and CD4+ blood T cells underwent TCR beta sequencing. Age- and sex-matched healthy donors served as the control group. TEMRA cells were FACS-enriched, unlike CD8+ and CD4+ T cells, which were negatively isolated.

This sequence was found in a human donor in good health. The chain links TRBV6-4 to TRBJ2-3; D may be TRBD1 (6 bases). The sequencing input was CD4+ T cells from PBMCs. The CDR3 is CASSSTGIVTDTQYF. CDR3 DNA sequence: TGTGCCAGCAGCAGCACAGGGATTGTAACAGATACGCAGTATTTT.